Below are 13 T cell receptor beta chains sequenced from a single sample in a study of CD8 T cells in Susac syndrome. Reverse transcription of roughly 0.5 to 1 ug RNA used random hexamers. TCRdb processed the immunoSEQ multiplex PCR reads anew with MiXCR; each CDR3 protein has one entry. The sample includes 250,000 or so distinct CDR3 sequences, 93% of them seen just once. The material sequenced was CD4+ T cells from PBMCs. The receptors derive from a human donor with multiple sclerosis.

The chain uses TRBV5-1 and TRBJ1-6; perhaps TRBD1 as D (6 bases). The CDR3 length is 16 residues. V was cut by 1 base and J by 4 bases, with 12 bases left in between. The germline CDR1 and CDR2 sequences are SGHRS and YFSETQ. CDR3 DNA: TGCGCCAGCAGCTTGACAGGGACCCGATATAATTCACCCCTCCACTTT. Encoded protein: CASSLTGTRYNSPLHF.

The chain links TRBV7-9 to TRBJ1-2; no definite D call. The germline gives CDR1 SEHNR, CDR2 FQNEAQ (reference sequence). Between the trimmed V and J ends, which lost 5 bases and 0 bases, there was a span of 16 bases. The CDR3 loop spans 16 amino acids. DNA of the CDR3: TGTGCCAGCAGCGGCCAACTAAACGGGGCTAACTATGGCTACACCTTC. This gives the protein CASSGQLNGANYGYTF.

J is TRBJ1-4 and V is TRBV30; D unclear. This CDR3 contains 13 residues. Trimming removed 1 base at V and 5 bases at J, with 8 bases between. Germline lookup yields CDR1 GTSNPN and CDR2 SVGIG (reference sequence). CDR3 sequence reads: CAWSDSGNEKLFF. As DNA, the CDR3 is TGTGCCTGGAGTGACTCGGGAAATGAAAAACTGTTTTTT. Variable domain in full (rest from reference TRBV30 and TRBJ1-4): SQTIHQWPATLVQPVGSPLSLECTVEGTSNPNLYWYRQAAGRGLQLLFYSVGIGQISSEVPQNLSASRPQDRQFILSSKKLLLSDSGFYLCAWSDSGNEKLFFGSGTQLSVL.

This clonotype has just one count. V gene TRBV20-1 combines with J gene TRBJ1-5, with D perhaps matching TRBD1 (5 bases). The germline V gene has CDR1 DFQATT and CDR2 SNEGSKA (reference sequence). V lost 6 bases and J 5 bases, leaving 17 bases between the germline ends. The CDR3 runs 14 residues. CDR3 loop: CSAKGARGDQPQHF. CDR3 DNA sequence: TGCAGTGCCAAAGGGGCCCGAGGGGATCAGCCCCAGCATTTT.

The J gene is TRBJ2-3, the V gene TRBV15, with D perhaps TRBD1 (6 bases). Trimming left V 6 bases short and J 4 bases short, with 14 bases between. The CDR3 is 14 residues long. Germline-derived CDR1 and CDR2 are LNHNV and YYDKDF (reference sequence). CDR3 bases: TGTGCCACCAGTAAACAGGGTCGGGCAGATACGCAGTATTTT. Its protein is CATSKQGRADTQYF.

The V gene is TRBV20-1, the J gene TRBJ2-5, with 11 bases fitting TRBD1. CDR1 and CDR2 from the germline V gene are DFQATT and SNEGSKA (reference sequence). This CDR3 has 15 amino acids. V dropped 3 bases and J dropped 3; count of bases not matched to a gene: 6. The CDR3 loop is CSARAGTGGEETQYF. The DNA for the CDR3 is TGCAGTGCTAGGGCCGGGACAGGGGGGGAAGAGACCCAGTACTTC.

V gene TRBV6-1 combines with J gene TRBJ2-7; 7 bases match TRBD1. The CDR3 sequence is 14 residues long. Losses at the gene ends were 3 bases for V and 3 bases for J; bases not matched to a gene: 5. Germline V gives CDR1 MNHNS, CDR2 SASEGT. The CDR3 spells CASSDQGDSYEQYV. CDR3 sequence (DNA): TGTGCCAGCAGTGACCAGGGGGACAGCTACGAGCAGTACGTC.

The chain couples TRBV12-3 or TRBV12-4 to TRBJ1-5; D is unresolved. This CDR3 comprises 12 residues. Trimming shortened V by 7 bases and J by 2 bases, and 6 bases separated the two germline ends. The CDR3 DNA reads as TGTGCCAGCAAGGGCGGCAATCAGCCCCAGCATTTT. As protein: CASKGGNQPQHF.

V and J are TRBV24-1 and TRBJ2-3; 7 bases are a match to TRBD2. The V and J ends lost 4 bases and 0 bases, in that order; junction bases with no gene match: 6. Germline V gene sequence: CDR1 KGHDR, CDR2 SFDVKD. CDR3 length: 16 residues. CDR3 coding DNA: TGTGCCACCAGTGAACCGACTAGCCCTAGCACAGATACGCAGTATTTT. Translated: CATSEPTSPSTDTQYF.

This clonotype appeared a few times. V is TRBV13 and J is TRBJ1-2; D unclear. Per germline, CDR1 PRHDT and CDR2 FYEKMQ (reference sequence). The V gene lost 8 bases and the J gene lost 4 bases, with 11 bases spanning the gap. There are 12 residues in the CDR3. The CDR3 coding sequence is TGTGCCAGCCAGGTTGGTGGCTATGGCTACACCTTC. Protein: CASQVGGYGYTF.

The CDR3 DNA follows: TGTGCCAGCACAGGGGTCCTAGGCCCCTATGGCTACACCTTC. Amino acid sequence: CASTGVLGPYGYTF. This chain links TRBV7-9 with TRBJ1-2; D is perhaps TRBD1 (6 bases). From germline, CDR1 is SEHNR and CDR2 FQNEAQ (reference sequence). Deletions cut 7 bases from V and 4 bases from J, with 16 bases between. The CDR3 extends over 14 amino acids.

The rearrangement uses TRBV12-3 or TRBV12-4 and TRBJ1-1, with TRBD1 matching over 7 bases. The J segment lost 3 bases and the V segment lost 3 bases, leaving 10 bases of the junction unmatched. The CDR3 is 16 residues long. The CDR3 DNA reads as TGTGCCAGCAGTTTTTCGGTGGGCAGGGGGGACACTGAAGCTTTCTTT. Translating gives CASSFSVGRGDTEAFF.

This chain links TRBV20-1 with TRBJ1-5; TRBD1 matches at 9 bases. CDR3 size: 14 residues. Germline V gene sequence: CDR1 DFQATT, CDR2 SNEGSKA (reference sequence). The V and J ends lost 6 bases and 2 bases, in that order; junction bases with no gene match: 5. CDR3 DNA sequence: TGCAGTGCACCGACAGGGGGGGGCAATCAGCCCCAGCATTTT. Protein: CSAPTGGGNQPQHF.